The 4 T cell receptor beta chains below come from one sample, sequenced in a study of shared clonotypes between healthy human individuals. The method was immunoSEQ multiplex PCR; TCRdb's version includes in-frame clones alone and lacks a portion of them. The table lists hundreds of thousands of clones, approximately 79% of them singletons, with under 2% in the top ten. The sequenced material came from memory CD4+ T cells sorted from blood. Subset indicated: CD45RA-negative fraction. All receptors derive from a woman aged 25-40 years in good health.

The chain combines TRBV19 with TRBJ1-5, with 9 bases lining up with TRBD1. Trimming at V came to 4 bases and at J to 5 bases, leaving 3 bases not matched to a gene. From germline, CDR1 is LNHDA and CDR2 SQIVND (reference sequence). The length of the CDR3 is 14 residues. The CDR3 bases are TGTGCCAGTAGTACCACAGGGGGCTATCAGCCCCAGCATTTT. Encoded protein: CASSTTGGYQPQHF.

J is TRBJ1-1 and V is TRBV29-1, with a possible D match to TRBD1 (5 bases). The CDR3 has 13 amino acids. Trimming pared 5 bases from V and 0 bases from J, leaving 10 bases between. CDR1 SQVTM and CDR2 ANQGSEA come from the germline V gene. CDR3 sequence: CSVTRAMNTEAFF. The CDR3 nucleotides read TGCAGCGTTACCAGGGCTATGAACACTGAAGCTTTCTTT.

The table lists this clone with a count of one. The V and J genes are TRBV30 and TRBJ2-2; D call uncertain. This CDR3 region has 13 residues. Trimming shortened V by 0 bases and J by 3 bases, and 5 bases separated the two germline ends. The germline CDR1 and CDR2 sequences are GTSNPN and SVGIG (reference sequence). In DNA form, the CDR3 reads TGTGCCTGGAGTGTTAGGGACACCGGGGAGCTGTTTTTT. Translation gives CAWSVRDTGELFF.

The chain carries TRBV6-5 and TRBJ2-5; the D is unclear. Trimming cost V 6 bases and J 2 bases, with 4 bases left between them. The CDR3 loop spans 11 amino acids. The germline gives CDR1 MNHEY, CDR2 SVGAGI. The CDR3 DNA follows: TGTGCCAGCAGGATACAAGAGACCCAGTACTTC. Residues: CASRIQETQYF.